One sample yielded the 32 T cell receptor beta chains listed below, sequenced in a study of T cells in Graves' hyperthyroidism and ophthalmopathy. What was amplified from RNA transcripts were TCR beta CDR3 regions. The HTBI set primed first-round TCR CDR3 RT-PCR. MiXCR was run by TCRdb on the multiplex PCR reads, yielding one entry per CDR3 protein. The repertoire holds about 690,000 distinct CDR3 sequences, with 17% as singletons. Sequenced material: blood. Receptors were obtained from a man aged 50 to 59 with Graves' hyperthyroidism.

The table lists this clonotype with many counts. This chain joins TRBV27 and TRBJ2-7; 8 nucleotides align to TRBD1. The J segment lost 2 bases and the V segment lost 4 bases, leaving 7 bases of the junction unmatched. The germline gives CDR1 MNHEY, CDR2 SMNVEV (reference sequence). This CDR3 region has 15 residues. The DNA of the CDR3 is TGTGCCAGCAGTTCACCATTGACAGGGGCCTACGAGCAGTACTTC. It encodes CASSSPLTGAYEQYF.

This chain connects TRBV6-1 to TRBJ2-2; 11 bases map to TRBD2. Germline V lookup: CDR1 MNHNS, CDR2 SASEGT. V lost 4 bases, J lost 6 bases, and 7 bases stayed unmatched. The CDR3 totals 16 residues. In nucleotides, the CDR3 is TGTGCCAGCAGTGCCACTAGCGGGAGTCTTTCCGGGGAGCTGTTTTTT. Amino acids: CASSATSGSLSGELFF.

The gene calls are TRBV5-1 and TRBJ2-1; 8 nucleotides match TRBD2. CDR1 is SGHRS, CDR2 YFSETQ, per germline. The CDR3 has 15 amino acids. V gave up 1 base and J gave up 7 bases; unmatched junction bases: 7. CDR3 nucleotide sequence: TGCGCCAGCAGCTTGACTAGCGGACTATCGAATGAGCAGTTCTTC. Translation gives CASSLTSGLSNEQFF.

The gene calls are TRBV11-2 and TRBJ2-7; the match to TRBD2 covers 14 bases. CDR3 length equals 18 residues. The J segment lost 2 bases and the V segment lost 5 bases, leaving 11 bases of the junction unmatched. Germline loops: CDR1 SGHAT, CDR2 FQNNGV. CDR3 loop: CASSQLGLAGDGTYEQYF. DNA of the CDR3: TGTGCCAGCAGCCAATTGGGACTAGCGGGAGATGGAACCTACGAGCAGTACTTC.

This clonotype appeared a few times. The rearrangement joins TRBV2 to TRBJ2-7; no firm D call. The germline V gene encodes CDR1 SNHLY and CDR2 FYNNEI. Between the trimmed V and J ends, which lost 7 bases and 3 bases, there was a span of 13 bases. The CDR3 covers 13 residues. This chain's CDR3 is CASNRSLGYEQYF. In DNA form, the CDR3 reads TGTGCCAGCAACCGTTCGTTGGGCTACGAGCAGTACTTC.

This clonotype has at least ten counts. The chain couples TRBV28 to TRBJ2-1; 7 bases fit TRBD2. The V and J ends lost 6 bases and 13 bases, in that order; junction bases with no gene match: 12. The germline V gene encodes CDR1 MDHEN and CDR2 SYDVKM. The CDR3 totals 13 residues. CDR3 nucleotide sequence: TGTGCCAGCAGCCCCCTTGGCGGGAGTGTTCAGTTCTTC. Residues: CASSPLGGSVQFF.

The sample holds a few counts of this clonotype. Written as DNA, the CDR3 is TGCGCCAGCAGCCATCCCGGGACTAGCGGGCCCGGGGAGCTGTTTTTT. It specifies CASSHPGTSGPGELFF. The rearrangement joins TRBV4-3 to TRBJ2-2, with TRBD2 matching 12 bases. Germline V CDR1 and CDR2: LGHNA, YSLEER. The CDR3 covers 16 residues. V trimming: 3 bases; J trimming: 6 bases; junction bases outside the gene matches: 5.

In this sample, this clonotype turned up a few times. The rearrangement uses TRBV6-2 or TRBV6-3 and TRBJ2-1, with D possibly matching TRBD1 (6 bases). The V and J ends lost 0 bases and 0 bases respectively, with 18 bases between them. This CDR3 has 19 residues. Looked up from germline, CDR1 is MNHEY and CDR2 is SVGEGT. The CDR3 DNA reads TGTGCCAGCAGTTACTCGAAAAAACTCGGACAGCTCTCCTACAATGAGCAGTTCTTC. Translation: CASSYSKKLGQLSYNEQFF.

This clonotype was found a few times. The chain combines TRBV12-3 or TRBV12-4 with TRBJ2-2; 10 nucleotides match TRBD1. The CDR3 runs 17 residues. The ends lost 7 bases at V and 2 bases at J; junction bases unmatched: 10. CDR3 region: CASIPTRDRGNTGELFF. CDR3 coding DNA: TGTGCCAGCATCCCTACCCGGGACAGGGGAAACACCGGGGAGCTGTTTTTT.

The chain links TRBV19 to TRBJ2-5; no firm D call. The CDR3 contains 14 residues. Deletions cut 1 base from V and 6 bases from J, with 12 bases between. Germline loops: CDR1 LNHDA, CDR2 SQIVND (reference sequence). CDR3 in amino acids: CASSIGALWKTQYF. The CDR3 DNA follows: TGTGCCAGTAGTATAGGAGCATTGTGGAAGACCCAGTACTTC.

This clonotype was seen only a few times. The genes are TRBV20-1 and TRBJ1-4, with a weak D call TRBD1 (6 bases). CDR3 length: 13 amino acids. The germline gives CDR1 DFQATT, CDR2 SNEGSKA (reference sequence). V was shortened by 6 bases and J by 3 bases, with 11 bases between the two germline ends. In nucleotides, the CDR3 is TGCAGTGCCCAGGAGGGGGCTAATGAAAAACTGTTTTTT. Residues: CSAQEGANEKLFF.

About this clonotype: This clone may be a read error of a much larger clone one base away. J is TRBJ2-7 and V is TRBV30; the D gene is possibly TRBD1 (6 bases). Trimming took 8 bases from V and 0 from J, leaving 11 bases between them. Germline values: CDR1 GTSNPN, CDR2 SVGIG (reference sequence). The CDR3 covers 12 residues. For the CDR3, the DNA is TGTGCCAGGACAGCGACCTCCTACGAGCAGTACTTC. Translation gives CARTATSYEQYF.

The gene calls are TRBV28 and TRBJ2-7, with no clear D. Trimming cost V 9 bases and J 1 base, with 16 bases left between them. Germline V gives CDR1 MDHEN, CDR2 SYDVKM. CDR3 length: 14 residues. The CDR3 loop reads CASRPRPRSYEQYF. The CDR3 bases are TGTGCCAGTAGGCCCAGGCCTAGATCCTACGAGCAGTACTTC. Together with reference TRBV28 and TRBJ2-7, the CDR3 gives the full variable domain: DVKVTQSSRYLVKRTGEKVFLECVQDMDHENMFWYRQDPGLGLRLIYFSYDVKMKEKGDIPEGYSVSREKKERFSLILESASTNQTSMYLCASRPRPRSYEQYFGPGTRLTVT.

This clonotype occurred a few times. This sequence joins TRBV28 and TRBJ1-6, with unresolved D. V was pared by 6 bases and J by 1 base, with 10 bases between. The CDR3 consists of 15 residues. Germline CDR1 is MDHEN and CDR2 is SYDVKM. CDR3 sequence (DNA): TGTGCCAGCAGCCCCGCCCGGTCCTATAATTCACCCCTCCACTTT. Residues: CASSPARSYNSPLHF.

This clonotype has at least ten counts. The chain couples TRBV2 to TRBJ1-1; TRBD1 might be the D (6 bases). V was shortened by 4 bases and J by 0 bases, with 9 bases between the two germline ends. The CDR3 extends over 14 amino acids. Per germline, CDR1 SNHLY and CDR2 FYNNEI. The CDR3 loop reads CASSVGQLNTEAFF. CDR3 in DNA: TGTGCCAGCAGTGTAGGACAGTTGAACACTGAAGCTTTCTTT.

This clonotype was detected ten times or more. The V call is TRBV12-3 or TRBV12-4, the J call TRBJ2-7, with 10 bases that match TRBD2. The CDR3 runs to 15 residues. V gave up 3 bases and J gave up 7 bases; unmatched junction bases: 9. The CDR3 here is CASSFRASGRGEQYF. CDR3 coding DNA: TGTGCCAGCAGTTTTAGGGCTAGCGGGAGAGGGGAGCAGTACTTC.

This clonotype has at least ten counts. The chain couples TRBV13 to TRBJ1-1, with D perhaps matching TRBD1 (6 bases). CDR3 size: 15 residues. The germline gives CDR1 PRHDT, CDR2 FYEKMQ (reference sequence). The ends were cut back, 3 bases at V and 5 bases at J, with 16 bases in the middle. CDR3 nucleotide sequence: TGTGCCAGCAGCTTTAGGTTGGGACACAAAACTGAAGCTTTCTTT. Residues: CASSFRLGHKTEAFF.

This clonotype occurred a few times. The chain couples TRBV19 to TRBJ2-7, with unresolved D. The germline CDR1 and CDR2 sequences are LNHDA and SQIVND (reference sequence). Trimming cost V 3 bases and J 0 bases, with 9 bases left between them. The CDR3 loop spans 14 amino acids. The CDR3 DNA reads as TGTGCCAGTAGTATGACCACAAGCTCCTACGAGCAGTACTTC. Residues: CASSMTTSSYEQYF.

This clonotype showed up many times. The chain joins TRBV20-1 to TRBJ2-3, with D perhaps TRBD1 (6 bases). The CDR3 is made up of 14 amino acids. Trimming cost V 2 bases and J 0 bases, with 9 bases left between them. CDR1 DFQATT and CDR2 SNEGSKA come from the germline V gene (reference sequence). The chain's CDR3 is CSARRDTSTDTQYF. CDR3 sequence (DNA): TGCAGTGCTAGACGGGACACTAGCACAGATACGCAGTATTTT.

Ten or more counts support this clonotype. The chain joins TRBV2 to TRBJ1-1, with D possibly TRBD1 on 5 matching bases. The CDR3 runs to 14 residues. V lost 4 bases, J lost 1 base, and 10 bases lay in between. Germline CDR1 is SNHLY and CDR2 is FYNNEI. The CDR3 nucleotides are TGTGCCAGCAGTGTTCAGGGATCGAACACTGAAGCTTTCTTT. Its protein is CASSVQGSNTEAFF.

This clonotype appeared a few times. The chain is built from TRBV2 and TRBJ1-1, with D perhaps matching TRBD1 (5 bases). Germline V CDR1 and CDR2: SNHLY, FYNNEI. With 8 bases removed from V and 4 bases from J, the gap between germline ends came to 17 bases. The CDR3 loop spans 14 amino acids. The CDR3 here is CASCLTGQSTEAFF. DNA of the CDR3: TGTGCCAGCTGTCTTACGGGGCAAAGCACTGAAGCTTTCTTT.

In regard to this clonotype: A much larger clone lies a single base off, so this may be a read error. The rearrangement uses TRBV7-2 and TRBJ2-5; tentatively, D is TRBD2 (5 bases). Germline V gene lookup returns CDR1 SGHTA and CDR2 FQGNSA. The length of the CDR3 is 13 residues. Trimming left V 3 bases short and J 4 bases short, with 9 bases between. CDR3 region: CASSFYRGETQYF. DNA for the CDR3: TGTGCCAGCAGCTTTTATCGGGGAGAGACCCAGTACTTC.

This clonotype was observed at least ten times. This sequence joins TRBV11-2 and TRBJ2-7; 7 nucleotides match TRBD1. Trimming at V came to 4 bases and at J to 2 bases, leaving 5 bases not matched to a gene. This CDR3 spans 14 amino acids. Germline V gene data show CDR1 as SGHAT and CDR2 as FQNNGV. Written as DNA, the CDR3 is TGTGCCAGCAGCTCCCCGGACAGGCCCTACGAGCAGTACTTC. This translates into CASSSPDRPYEQYF.

A few counts support this clonotype. V usage is TRBV10-3 and J usage is TRBJ2-7, with 9 bases identical to TRBD2. CDR3 length: 15 amino acids. Germline V gene sequence: CDR1 ENHRY, CDR2 SYGVKD. The V and J ends lost 4 bases and 6 bases, in that order; junction bases with no gene match: 10. Here the CDR3 DNA reads TGTGCCATCAGTGGGGTAGCGGGAGACACCCCCGAGCAGTACTTC. Translation: CAISGVAGDTPEQYF.

This clonotype has only a few counts. DNA for the CDR3: TGTGCCAGCAGCCCCCGGGGCTCCCCTAACTATGGCTACACCTTC. Residues: CASSPRGSPNYGYTF. The chain links TRBV12-3 or TRBV12-4 to TRBJ1-2; tentatively, D is TRBD1 (5 bases). The CDR3 is made up of 15 amino acids. Deletions cut 6 bases from V and 0 bases from J, with 14 bases between.

The chain is built from TRBV7-9 and TRBJ1-5; tentative D call: TRBD1 (5 bases). This CDR3 has 13 amino acids. The V gene lost 5 bases and the J gene lost 16 bases, with 21 bases spanning the gap. Germline V CDR1 and CDR2: SEHNR, FQNEAQ (reference sequence). For the CDR3, the DNA is TGTGCCAGCAGCCTAGGATTAGGCACGGGACTCCATTTT. Translating it yields CASSLGLGTGLHF.

Of note for this clonotype: A much more abundant neighbour one base away suggests this may be a read error. The genes are TRBV16 and TRBJ2-3, with D hard to call. Looked up from germline, CDR1 is KGHSY and CDR2 is FQNENV. The CDR3 is 12 amino acids. The CDR3 nucleotides are TGTGCCAGCAGCCAATCCGCAGATATGCAGTATTTT. This codes for CASSQSADMQYF.

This clonotype was observed many times. This rearrangement joins TRBV5-4 to TRBJ1-2; no firm D call. Germline CDR1 reads SGHNT; CDR2 reads YYREEE (reference sequence). The V gene lost 0 bases and the J gene lost 0 bases, with 3 bases spanning the gap. CDR3 length: 13 residues. The CDR3 DNA follows: TGTGCCAGCAGCTTGGAATCTAACTATGGCTACACCTTC. This encodes CASSLESNYGYTF.

This clonotype was seen ten or more times. The gene calls are TRBV28 and TRBJ1-1, with D unresolved. The CDR3 totals 13 residues. Germline-derived CDR1 and CDR2 are MDHEN and SYDVKM. V shed 6 bases and J shed 11 bases, with 19 bases lying between them. The CDR3 reads CASSDPGSRRAFF. The CDR3 nucleotides read TGTGCCAGCAGCGATCCGGGCTCCCGTCGGGCTTTCTTT.

The gene calls are TRBV5-1 and TRBJ1-4; 7 bases are shared with TRBD1. This CDR3 is 15 amino acids long. V lost 5 bases, J lost 5 bases, and 9 bases stayed unmatched. The germline CDR1 and CDR2 sequences are SGHRS and YFSETQ. CDR3 sequence reads: CASRLWTGLNEKLFF. As DNA, the CDR3 is TGCGCCAGCAGGCTTTGGACAGGCCTGAATGAAAAACTGTTTTTT.

V and J are TRBV2 and TRBJ2-7; no reliable D call. The CDR3 consists of 14 residues. Trimming stripped 3 bases from V and 0 bases from J, with 9 bases between. Germline V CDR1 and CDR2: SNHLY, FYNNEI. CDR3 coding DNA: TGTGCCAGCAGTGAGGACGGGCCCTCCTACGAGCAGTACTTC. Its protein product is CASSEDGPSYEQYF.

This chain links TRBV7-2 with TRBJ2-6, with D possibly TRBD2 on 5 matching bases. The V gene lost 5 bases and the J gene lost 3 bases, with 14 bases spanning the gap. The germline gives CDR1 SGHTA, CDR2 FQGNSA. This CDR3 contains 16 residues. The CDR3: CASSHSRGIGANVLTF. CDR3 in DNA: TGTGCCAGCAGCCATTCTAGAGGGATTGGGGCCAACGTCCTGACTTTC.